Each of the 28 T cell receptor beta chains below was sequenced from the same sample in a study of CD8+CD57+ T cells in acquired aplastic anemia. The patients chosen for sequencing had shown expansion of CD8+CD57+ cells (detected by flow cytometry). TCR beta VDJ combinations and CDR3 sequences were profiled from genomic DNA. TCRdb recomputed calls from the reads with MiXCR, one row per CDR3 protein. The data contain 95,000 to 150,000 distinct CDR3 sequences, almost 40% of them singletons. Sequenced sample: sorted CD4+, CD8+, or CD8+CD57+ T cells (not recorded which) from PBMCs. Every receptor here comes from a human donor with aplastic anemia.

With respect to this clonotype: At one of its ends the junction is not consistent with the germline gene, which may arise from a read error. CDR3 residues: CASSLGQVYGYTF. In nucleotides, the CDR3 is TGTGCCAGCAGCTTGGGACAGGTGTATGGCTACACCTTC. The chain joins TRBV5-3 to TRBJ1-2; TRBD1 agrees at 8 bases. TRBV5-3 qualifies as an ORF whose function is uncertain. This CDR3 comprises 13 residues.

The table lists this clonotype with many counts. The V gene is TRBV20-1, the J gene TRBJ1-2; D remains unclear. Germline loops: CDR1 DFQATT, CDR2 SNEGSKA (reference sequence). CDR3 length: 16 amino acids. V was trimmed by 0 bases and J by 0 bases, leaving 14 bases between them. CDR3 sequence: CSARDLTTEPNYGYTF. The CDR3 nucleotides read TGCAGTGCTAGAGATCTCACAACAGAACCTAACTATGGCTACACCTTC.

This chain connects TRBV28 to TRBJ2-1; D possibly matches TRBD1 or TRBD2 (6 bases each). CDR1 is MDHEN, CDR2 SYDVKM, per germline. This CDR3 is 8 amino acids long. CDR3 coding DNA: TGTAGGGGGGATGAGCAGTTCTTC. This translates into CRGDEQFF.

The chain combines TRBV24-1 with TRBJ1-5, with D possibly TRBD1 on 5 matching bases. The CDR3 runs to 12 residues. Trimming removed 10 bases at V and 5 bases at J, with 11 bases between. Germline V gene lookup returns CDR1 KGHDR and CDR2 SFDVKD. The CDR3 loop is CATSRGHQPQHF. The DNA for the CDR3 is TGTGCCACTTCTCGGGGCCATCAGCCCCAGCATTTT.

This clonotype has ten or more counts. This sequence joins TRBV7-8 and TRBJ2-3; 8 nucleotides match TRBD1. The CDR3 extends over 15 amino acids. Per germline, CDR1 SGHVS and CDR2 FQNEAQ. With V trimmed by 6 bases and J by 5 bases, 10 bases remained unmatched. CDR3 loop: CASSLRGQVEDTQYF. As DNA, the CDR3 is TGTGCCAGCAGTCTTAGGGGACAGGTAGAAGATACGCAGTATTTT.

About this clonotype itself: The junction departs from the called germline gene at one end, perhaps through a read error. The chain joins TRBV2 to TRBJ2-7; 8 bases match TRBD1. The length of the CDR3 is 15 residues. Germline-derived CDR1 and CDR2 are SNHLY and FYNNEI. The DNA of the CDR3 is TGTGCCAGCAGTGAGGACAGTGGGACAGGCTACGGGCAGTACTTC. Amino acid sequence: CASSEDSGTGYGQYF. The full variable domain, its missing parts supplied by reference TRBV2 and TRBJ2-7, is EPEVTQTPSHQVTQMGQEVILRCVPISNHLYFYWYRQILGQKVEFLVSFYNNEISEKSEIFDDQFSVERPDGSNFTLKIRSTKLEDSAMYFCASSEDSGTGYGQYFGPGTRLTVT.

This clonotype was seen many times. The CDR3 DNA is TGCAGTGCTCTGGACAGTCTTGAAGCTTTCTTT. This sequence encodes CSALDSLEAFF. The V and J genes are TRBV20-1 and TRBJ1-1; a weak D match, TRBD1 (6 bases). The germline gives CDR1 DFQATT, CDR2 SNEGSKA (reference sequence). Trimming removed 5 bases from V and 7 bases from J, with 11 bases in between. This CDR3 is 11 amino acids long.

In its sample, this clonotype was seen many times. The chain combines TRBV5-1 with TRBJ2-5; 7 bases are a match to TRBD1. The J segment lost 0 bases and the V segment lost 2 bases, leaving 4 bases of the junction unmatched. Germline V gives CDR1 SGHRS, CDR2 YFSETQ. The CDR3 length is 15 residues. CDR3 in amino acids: CASSFFDRDQETQYF. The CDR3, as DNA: TGCGCCAGCAGCTTCTTTGACAGGGACCAAGAGACCCAGTACTTC.

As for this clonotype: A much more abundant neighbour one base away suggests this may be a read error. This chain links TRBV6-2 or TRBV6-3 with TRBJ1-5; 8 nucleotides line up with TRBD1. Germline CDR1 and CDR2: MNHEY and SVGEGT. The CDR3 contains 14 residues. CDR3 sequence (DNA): TGTGCCAGCACTTTGGACAGGGCCAATCAGTCCCAGCATTTT. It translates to CASTLDRANQSQHF.

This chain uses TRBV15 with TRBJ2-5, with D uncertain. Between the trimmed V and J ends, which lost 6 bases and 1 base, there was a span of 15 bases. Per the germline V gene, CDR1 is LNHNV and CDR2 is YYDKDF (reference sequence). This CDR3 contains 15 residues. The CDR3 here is CATREDAVLQETQYF. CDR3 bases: TGTGCCACCAGGGAAGACGCGGTCCTCCAAGAGACCCAGTACTTC. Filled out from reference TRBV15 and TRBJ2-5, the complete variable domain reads DAMVIQNPRYQVTQFGKPVTLSCSQTLNHNVMYWYQQKSSQAPKLLFHYYDKDFNNEADTPDNFQSRRPNTSFCFLDIRSPGLGDTAMYLCATREDAVLQETQYFGPGTRLLVL.

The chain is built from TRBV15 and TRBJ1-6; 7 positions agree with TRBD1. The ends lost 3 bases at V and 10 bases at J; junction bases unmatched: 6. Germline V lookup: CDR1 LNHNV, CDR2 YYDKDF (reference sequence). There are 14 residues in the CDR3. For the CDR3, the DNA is TGTGCCACCAGCAGCCGAACAGGGGAGTCACCCCTCCACTTT. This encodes CATSSRTGESPLHF.

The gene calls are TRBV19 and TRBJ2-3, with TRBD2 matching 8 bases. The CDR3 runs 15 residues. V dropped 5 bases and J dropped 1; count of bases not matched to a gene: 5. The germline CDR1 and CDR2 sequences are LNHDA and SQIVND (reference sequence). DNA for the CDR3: TGTGCCAGTAGTGAAACTAGCGGACGCACAGATACGCAGTATTTT. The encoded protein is CASSETSGRTDTQYF.

CDR3 nucleotide sequence: TGTGCCAGCAGCTCCAGACGGGGTACCAAACCTTTTTCCTACGAGCAGTACTTC. It yields the protein CASSSRRGTKPFSYEQYF. The genes are TRBV11-2 and TRBJ2-7; a weak D match, TRBD2 (5 bases). From germline, CDR1 is SGHAT and CDR2 FQNNGV. This CDR3 contains 18 residues. V lost 4 bases to trimming and J lost 1 base, with 23 bases between them. The complete variable domain, with remaining parts taken from reference TRBV11-2 and TRBJ2-7, reads EAGVAQSPRYKIIEKRQSVAFWCNPISGHATLYWYQQILGQGPKLLIQFQNNGVVDDSQLPKDRFSAERLKGVDSTLKIQPAKLEDSAVYLCASSSRRGTKPFSYEQYFGPGTRLTVT.

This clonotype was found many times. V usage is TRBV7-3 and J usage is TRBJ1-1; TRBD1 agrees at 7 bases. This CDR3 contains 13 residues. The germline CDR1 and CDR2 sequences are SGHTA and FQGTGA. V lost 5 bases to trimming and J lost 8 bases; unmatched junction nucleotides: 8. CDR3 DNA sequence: TGTGCCAGCAGCCCCCTCGACAGGGACGAAGCTTTCTTT. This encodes CASSPLDRDEAFF.

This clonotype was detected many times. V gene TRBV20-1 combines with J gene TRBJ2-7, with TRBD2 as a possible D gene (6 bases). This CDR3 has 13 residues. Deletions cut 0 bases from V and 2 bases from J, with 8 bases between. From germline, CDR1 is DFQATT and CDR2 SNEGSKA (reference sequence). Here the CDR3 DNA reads TGCAGTGCTAGAGATGGGAGGACCTACGAGCAGTACTTC. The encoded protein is CSARDGRTYEQYF.

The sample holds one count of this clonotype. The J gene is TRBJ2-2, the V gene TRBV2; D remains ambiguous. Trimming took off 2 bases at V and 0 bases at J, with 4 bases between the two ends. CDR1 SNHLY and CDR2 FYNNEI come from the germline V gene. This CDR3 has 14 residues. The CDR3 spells CASSEFSNTGELFF. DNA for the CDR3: TGTGCCAGCAGTGAATTCTCGAACACCGGGGAGCTGTTTTTT.

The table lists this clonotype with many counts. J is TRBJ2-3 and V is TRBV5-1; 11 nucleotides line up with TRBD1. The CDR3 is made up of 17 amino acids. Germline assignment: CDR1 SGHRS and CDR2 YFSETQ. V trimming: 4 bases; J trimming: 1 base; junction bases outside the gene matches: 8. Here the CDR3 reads CASSPGQGAVGTDTQYF. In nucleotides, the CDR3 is TGCGCCAGCAGCCCAGGACAGGGGGCGGTGGGCACAGATACGCAGTATTTT.

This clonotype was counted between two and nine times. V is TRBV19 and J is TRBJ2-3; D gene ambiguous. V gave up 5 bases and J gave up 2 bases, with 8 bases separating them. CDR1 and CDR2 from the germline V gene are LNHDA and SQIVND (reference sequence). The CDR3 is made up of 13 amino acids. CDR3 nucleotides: TGTGCCAGTAGTTACACCTTCACAGATACGCAGTATTTT. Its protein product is CASSYTFTDTQYF.

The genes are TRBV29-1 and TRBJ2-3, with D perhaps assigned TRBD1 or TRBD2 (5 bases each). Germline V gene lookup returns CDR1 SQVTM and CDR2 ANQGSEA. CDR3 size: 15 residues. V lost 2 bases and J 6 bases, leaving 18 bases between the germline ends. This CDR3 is CSVERIAGTVDTQYF. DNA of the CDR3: TGCAGCGTTGAACGTATCGCAGGGACGGTTGATACGCAGTATTTT.

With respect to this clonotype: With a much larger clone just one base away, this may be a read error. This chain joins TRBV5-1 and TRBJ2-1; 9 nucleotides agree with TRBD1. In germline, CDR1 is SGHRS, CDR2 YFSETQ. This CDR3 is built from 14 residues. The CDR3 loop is CAGSSGQGRNEQFF. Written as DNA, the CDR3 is TGCGCCGGCAGCTCGGGACAGGGAAGGAATGAGCAGTTCTTC.

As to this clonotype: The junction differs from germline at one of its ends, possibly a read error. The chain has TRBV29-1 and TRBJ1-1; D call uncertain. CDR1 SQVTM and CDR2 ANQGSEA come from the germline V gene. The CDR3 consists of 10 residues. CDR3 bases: TGCAGCGGTGGAGCACCTGAAGCCTTCTTT. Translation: CSGGAPEAFF.

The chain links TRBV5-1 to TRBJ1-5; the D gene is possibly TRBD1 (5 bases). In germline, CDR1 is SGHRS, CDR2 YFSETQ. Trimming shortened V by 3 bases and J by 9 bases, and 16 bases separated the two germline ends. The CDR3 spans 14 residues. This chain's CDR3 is CASSSGGVPGPQHF. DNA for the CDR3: TGCGCCAGCAGCTCGGGGGGGGTTCCGGGGCCCCAGCATTTT.

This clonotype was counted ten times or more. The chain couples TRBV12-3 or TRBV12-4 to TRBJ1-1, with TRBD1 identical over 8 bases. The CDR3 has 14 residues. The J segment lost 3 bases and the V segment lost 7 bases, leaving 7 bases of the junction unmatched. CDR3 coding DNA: TGTGCCAGCATCTATCAGGGGGCGCACACTGAAGCTTTCTTT. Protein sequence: CASIYQGAHTEAFF.

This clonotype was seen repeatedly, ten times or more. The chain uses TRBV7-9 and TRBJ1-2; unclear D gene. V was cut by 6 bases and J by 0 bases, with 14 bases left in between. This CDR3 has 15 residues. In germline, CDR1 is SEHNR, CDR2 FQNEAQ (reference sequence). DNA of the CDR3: TGTGCCAGCAGTCCGGCCCGGGTCCCTAACTATGGCTACACCTTC. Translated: CASSPARVPNYGYTF. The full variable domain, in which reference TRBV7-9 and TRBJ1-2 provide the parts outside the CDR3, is DTGVSQNPRHKITKRGQNVTFRCDPISEHNRLYWYRQTLGQGPEFLTYFQNEAQLEKSRLLSDRFSAERPKGSFSTLEIQRTEQGDSAMYLCASSPARVPNYGYTFGSGTRLTVV.

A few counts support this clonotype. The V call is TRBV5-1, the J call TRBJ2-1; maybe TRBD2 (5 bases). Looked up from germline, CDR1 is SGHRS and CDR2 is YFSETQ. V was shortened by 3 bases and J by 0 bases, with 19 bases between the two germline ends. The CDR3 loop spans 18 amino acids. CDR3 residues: CASSSYPAGLNSYNEQFF. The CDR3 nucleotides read TGCGCCAGCAGCTCTTATCCGGCGGGTTTGAACTCCTACAATGAGCAGTTCTTC.

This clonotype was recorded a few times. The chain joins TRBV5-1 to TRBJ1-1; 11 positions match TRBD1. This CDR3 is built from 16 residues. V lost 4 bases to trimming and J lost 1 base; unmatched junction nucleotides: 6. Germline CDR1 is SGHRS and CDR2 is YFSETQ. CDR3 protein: CASSPGTGGWNTEAFF. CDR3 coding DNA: TGCGCCAGCAGCCCAGGGACAGGGGGGTGGAACACTGAAGCTTTCTTT.

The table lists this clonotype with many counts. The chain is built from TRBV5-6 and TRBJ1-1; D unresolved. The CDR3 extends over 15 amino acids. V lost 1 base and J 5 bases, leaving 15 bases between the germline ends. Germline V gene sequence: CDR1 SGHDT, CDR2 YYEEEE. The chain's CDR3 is CASSLPASRGTEAFF. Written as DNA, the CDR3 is TGTGCCAGCAGCTTGCCCGCCAGTCGCGGGACTGAAGCTTTCTTT.

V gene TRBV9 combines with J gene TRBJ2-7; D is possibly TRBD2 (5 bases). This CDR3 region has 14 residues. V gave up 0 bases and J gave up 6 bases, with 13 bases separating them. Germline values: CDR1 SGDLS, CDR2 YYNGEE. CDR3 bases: TGTGCCAGCAGCGTAGGTCGCCGGGGAGTCGAGCAGTACTTC. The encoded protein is CASSVGRRGVEQYF.